This T cell receptor (beta chain) was found in a study of monozygotic twins with inflammatory bowel disease. Study-level points and caveats: With others, IBD patients shared fewer clonotypes than healthy twins did, especially with disease activity.

The template switching step added UMIs that contained a 6-nucleotide sample barcode. TCRdb re-called the 5' RACE reads and gives one entry per CDR3 protein, without DNA. The specimen's table records approximately 400,000 distinct CDR3 sequences. Blood, approximately 2.3 ml, was drawn per donor. Notes on this clonotype: Antigen unknown.

The germline gives CDR1 SGHTA, CDR2 FQGNSA. CDR3 size: 14 residues. The sequence came from a human donor with ulcerative colitis or Crohn's disease, or a healthy co-twin of an affected twin (not recorded which). The chain uses TRBV7-2 and TRBJ1-4. Input material: blood. The CDR3: CASSLGWTGEKLFF.